Each of the 14 T cell receptor beta chains below was sequenced from the same sample in a study of spatial heterogeneity in lung cancer. TCRdb analysed the 5' RACE reads with MiXCR anew, one entry per CDR3 protein. The data show tens of thousands of distinct CDR3 sequences, with roughly 8% seen just once and approximately 9.8% held by the top ten. Time point denoted: blood at routine non-recurrence follow-up after resection. The sample was PBMCs, taken at follow-up. These receptors were obtained from a male donor with early-stage non-small cell lung cancer.

At least ten counts were recorded for this clonotype. The chain combines TRBV18 with TRBJ2-5; no clear D. In germline, CDR1 is KGHSH, CDR2 LQKENI. This CDR3 is 15 amino acids long. V lost 5 bases and J 0 bases, leaving 13 bases between the germline ends. CDR3 bases: TGTGCCAGCTCAACGGCCCCCAGCGACCAAGAGACCCAGTACTTC. Translated, it gives CASSTAPSDQETQYF.

This clonotype was observed at least ten times. The rearrangement uses TRBV7-6 and TRBJ2-1; 7 nucleotides match TRBD2. This CDR3 comprises 14 residues. Germline V CDR1 and CDR2: SGHVS, FNYEAQ. V shed 5 bases, J shed 3 bases, and the junction held 4 bases outside the gene matches. Here the CDR3 reads CASSAAGSYNEQFF. The DNA for the CDR3 is TGTGCCAGCAGCGCAGCGGGGAGCTACAATGAGCAGTTCTTC.

This clonotype was detected many times. This sequence joins TRBV10-3 and TRBJ2-1, with TRBD1 matching 10 bases. CDR1 and CDR2 (germline): ENHRY, SYGVKD. Trimming at V came to 4 bases and at J to 8 bases, leaving 2 bases not matched to a gene. This CDR3 is built from 13 residues. The CDR3 region has the DNA TGTGCCATCAGTGGACAGGGGGCCTATGAGCAGTTCTTC. Translating it yields CAISGQGAYEQFF.

There are many counts of this clonotype. The chain's CDR3 is CASSYNRASGQHEQYF. The CDR3 bases are TGTGCCAGCAGTTATAACAGGGCCTCGGGGCAGCACGAGCAGTACTTC. The rearrangement links TRBV27 to TRBJ2-7; TRBD1 is a possible D gene (6 bases). Trimming shortened V by 4 bases and J by 5 bases, and 21 bases separated the two germline ends. Germline V CDR1 and CDR2: MNHEY, SMNVEV (reference sequence). The CDR3 is 16 amino acids.

The J gene is TRBJ2-5, the V gene TRBV7-2, with a tentative D call TRBD2 (5 bases). V gave up 3 bases and J gave up 4 bases, with 15 bases separating them. Germline V CDR1 and CDR2: SGHTA, FQGNSA. The CDR3 consists of 15 residues. This chain's CDR3 is CASSLRVPGGETQYF. In DNA form, the CDR3 reads TGTGCCAGCAGCTTGCGGGTCCCGGGTGGAGAGACCCAGTACTTC.

This chain connects TRBV6-5 to TRBJ1-1, with 7 bases that match TRBD1. CDR3 length: 14 residues. V was clipped by 3 bases and J by 0 bases; unmatched bases: 1. CDR1 and CDR2 (germline): MNHEY, SVGAGI. DNA of the CDR3: TGTGCCAGCAGTTATCAGGGGGTGAACACTGAAGCTTTCTTT. This encodes CASSYQGVNTEAFF.

This clonotype appeared many times. The chain has TRBV5-6 and TRBJ1-3, with 8 bases matching TRBD1. Germline lookup yields CDR1 SGHDT and CDR2 YYEEEE. Germline trimming cut 1 base from V and 6 bases from J; bases unmatched to any gene: 6. The CDR3 is 15 amino acids. The CDR3 nucleotides read TGTGCCAGCAGCTTGACAGGGGGGTACGAAAACACCATATATTTT. Protein product: CASSLTGGYENTIYF.

This clonotype was picked up a small number of times. Compared with germline, one end of the junction differs, possibly owing to a read error. The J gene is TRBJ1-3, the V gene TRBV6-2 or TRBV6-3, with D possibly matching TRBD1 (5 bases). Germline CDR1 and CDR2: MNHEY and SVGEGT. The CDR3 extends over 16 amino acids. This CDR3 reads CASSSTGLSSENTIYF. The CDR3 DNA reads TGTGCCAGCAGCTCAACAGGTCTTAGCTCTGAAAACACCATATATTTT.

Ten or more counts support this clonotype. The CDR3 coding sequence is TGTGCCAGCAGGGAGAACACTCAAGAGACCCAGTACTTC. Residues: CASRENTQETQYF. This chain links TRBV2 with TRBJ2-5; D ambiguous. The length of the CDR3 is 13 residues. V was pared by 6 bases and J by 2 bases, with 10 bases between. Germline V gives CDR1 SNHLY, CDR2 FYNNEI.

This clonotype was seen ten or more times. The genes are TRBV20-1 and TRBJ1-1; D possibly corresponds to TRBD1 (6 bases). Looked up from germline, CDR1 is DFQATT and CDR2 is SNEGSKA (reference sequence). The CDR3 sequence is 14 residues long. V lost 3 bases and J lost 1, with 12 bases in between. This CDR3 is CSASPTGTNTEAFF. CDR3 DNA sequence: TGCAGTGCTAGCCCAACAGGGACGAACACTGAAGCTTTCTTT.

This clonotype showed up many times. The V call is TRBV6-5, the J call TRBJ2-3; D is uncertain. Between the trimmed V and J ends, which lost 7 bases and 4 bases, there was a span of 12 bases. The CDR3 is 13 residues long. The germline gives CDR1 MNHEY, CDR2 SVGAGI. Written as DNA, the CDR3 is TGTGCCAGCATTAAACCAGGCGCAGATACGCAGTATTTT. This encodes CASIKPGADTQYF.

There are a few counts of this clonotype. The chain has TRBV6-5 and TRBJ1-1; 11 bases align to TRBD1. Germline CDR1 and CDR2: MNHEY and SVGAGI. CDR3 length: 12 amino acids. The V gene end was trimmed by 8 bases and the J gene end by 7 bases; junction bases not matched to a gene: 3. CDR3 protein: CASWDRGDEAFF. CDR3 bases: TGTGCCAGCTGGGACAGGGGGGATGAAGCTTTCTTT.

This clonotype was observed many times. The chain recombines TRBV4-1 with TRBJ1-4; 7 bases map to TRBD1. With V trimmed by 0 bases and J by 6 bases, 13 bases remained unmatched. The CDR3 is 18 amino acids. Germline V CDR1 and CDR2: MGHRA, YSYEKL. The CDR3, as DNA: TGCGCCAGCAGCCAAGAAAACAGGGGAAGATATGTTCATGAAAAACTGTTTTTT. It translates to CASSQENRGRYVHEKLFF.

This clonotype appeared many times. This chain links TRBV27 with TRBJ2-7; 8 bases match TRBD1. Germline loops: CDR1 MNHEY, CDR2 SMNVEV (reference sequence). The CDR3 runs 15 residues. The trim removed 6 bases at V and 2 bases at J, leaving 9 bases unmatched. The CDR3 DNA follows: TGTGCCAGCAGCCCTGAACAGGGGGTCGCCTACGAGCAGTACTTC. Translated, it gives CASSPEQGVAYEQYF.